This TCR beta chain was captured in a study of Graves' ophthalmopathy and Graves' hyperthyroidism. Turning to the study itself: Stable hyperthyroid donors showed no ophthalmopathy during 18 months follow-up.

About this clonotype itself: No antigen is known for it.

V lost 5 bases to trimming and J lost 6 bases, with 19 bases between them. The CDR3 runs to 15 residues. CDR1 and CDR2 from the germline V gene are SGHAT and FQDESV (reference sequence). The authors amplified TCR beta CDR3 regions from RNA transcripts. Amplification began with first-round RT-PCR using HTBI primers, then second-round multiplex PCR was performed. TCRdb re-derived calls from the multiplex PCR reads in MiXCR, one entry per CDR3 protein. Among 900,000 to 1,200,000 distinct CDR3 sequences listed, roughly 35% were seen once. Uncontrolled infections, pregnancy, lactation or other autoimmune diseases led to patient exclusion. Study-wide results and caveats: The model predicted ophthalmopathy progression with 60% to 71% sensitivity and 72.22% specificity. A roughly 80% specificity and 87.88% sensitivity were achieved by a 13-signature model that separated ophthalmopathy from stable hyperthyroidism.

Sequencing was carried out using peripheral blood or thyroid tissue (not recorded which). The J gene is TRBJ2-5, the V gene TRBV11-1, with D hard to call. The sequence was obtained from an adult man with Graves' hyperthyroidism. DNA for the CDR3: TGTGCCAGCAGCCTCCTCCTAGGGCCCGTAAAGACCCAGTACTTC. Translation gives CASSLLLGPVKTQYF.